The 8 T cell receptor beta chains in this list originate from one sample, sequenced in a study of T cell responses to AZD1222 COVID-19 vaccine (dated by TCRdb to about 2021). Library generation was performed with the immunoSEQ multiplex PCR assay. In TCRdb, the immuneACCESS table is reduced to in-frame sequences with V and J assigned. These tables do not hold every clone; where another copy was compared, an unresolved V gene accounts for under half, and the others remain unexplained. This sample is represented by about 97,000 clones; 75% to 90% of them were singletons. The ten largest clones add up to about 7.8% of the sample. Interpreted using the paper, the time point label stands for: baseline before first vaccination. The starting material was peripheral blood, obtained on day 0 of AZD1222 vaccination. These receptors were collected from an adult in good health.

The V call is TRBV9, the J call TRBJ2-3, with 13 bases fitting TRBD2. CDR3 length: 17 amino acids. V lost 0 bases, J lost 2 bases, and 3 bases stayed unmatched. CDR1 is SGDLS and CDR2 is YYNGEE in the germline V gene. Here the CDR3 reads CASSVGLAGGDTDTQYF. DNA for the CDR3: TGTGCCAGCAGCGTAGGACTAGCGGGGGGAGACACAGATACGCAGTATTTT.

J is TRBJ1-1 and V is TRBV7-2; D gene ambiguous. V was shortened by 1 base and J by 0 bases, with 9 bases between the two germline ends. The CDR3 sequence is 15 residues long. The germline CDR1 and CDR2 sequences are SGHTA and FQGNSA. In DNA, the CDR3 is TGTGCCAGCAGCTTAGTCGCAAATATGAACACTGAAGCTTTCTTT. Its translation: CASSLVANMNTEAFF.

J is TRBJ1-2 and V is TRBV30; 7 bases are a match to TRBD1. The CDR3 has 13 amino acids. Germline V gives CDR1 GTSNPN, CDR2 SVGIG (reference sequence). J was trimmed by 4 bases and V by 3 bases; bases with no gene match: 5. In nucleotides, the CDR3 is TGTGCCTGGAGCCTGACAGGGTCCTATGGCTACACCTTC. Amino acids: CAWSLTGSYGYTF.

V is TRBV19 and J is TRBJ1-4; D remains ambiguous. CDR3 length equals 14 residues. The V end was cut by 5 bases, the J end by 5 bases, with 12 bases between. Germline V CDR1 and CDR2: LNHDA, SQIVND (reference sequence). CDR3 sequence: CASSLYGKNEKLFF. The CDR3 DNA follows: TGTGCCAGTAGTTTATACGGGAAGAATGAAAAACTGTTTTTT.

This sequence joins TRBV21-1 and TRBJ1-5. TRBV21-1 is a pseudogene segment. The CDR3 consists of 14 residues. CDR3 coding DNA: TGTGCCAGCAGCAAAGAGGGCCCCAAGCAGCCCCAGCATTTT. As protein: CASSKEGPKQPQHF.

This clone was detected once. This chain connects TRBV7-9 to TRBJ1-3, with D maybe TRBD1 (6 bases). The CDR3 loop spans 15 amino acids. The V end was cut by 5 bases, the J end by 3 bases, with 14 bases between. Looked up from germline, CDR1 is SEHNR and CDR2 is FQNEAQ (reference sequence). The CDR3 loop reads CASSPSGGGGNTIYF. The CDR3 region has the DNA TGTGCCAGCAGCCCTAGTGGGGGCGGTGGAAACACCATATATTTT.

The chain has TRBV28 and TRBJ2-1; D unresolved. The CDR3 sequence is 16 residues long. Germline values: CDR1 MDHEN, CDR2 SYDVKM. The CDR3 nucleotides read TGTGCGAGCGTGGGATCCCCGTCCGGCTCCTACAATGAGCAGTTCTTC. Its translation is CASVGSPSGSYNEQFF.

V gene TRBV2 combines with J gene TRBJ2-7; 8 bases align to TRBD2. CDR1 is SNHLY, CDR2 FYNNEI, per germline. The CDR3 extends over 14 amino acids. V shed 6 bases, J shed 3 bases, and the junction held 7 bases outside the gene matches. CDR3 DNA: TGTGCCAGCAGGGATGGCAGCGGGAGCTACGAGCAGTACTTC. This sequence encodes CASRDGSGSYEQYF.